This T cell receptor (beta chain) came from a study of human T cells and chemical hapten exposure (dated by TCRdb to about 2021). Study-level background: Libraries were pooled for sequencing, and per-sample TCR yields varied mainly because of small differences in library volumes within the pool. Each blood RNA sample was used to sequence both TCR alpha and TCR beta chains. The study tracked peripheral blood TCR repertoire changes in vivo during primary and secondary sensitization to the hapten diphenylcyclopropenone (DPC) in alopecia patients.

The CDR3 spans 16 residues, from the cysteine through the phenylalanine. Only CDR3 DNA is held: 48 bases, read in frame from base 1. For CDR1 and CDR2, the germline V gene (reference sequence) lists LGHDT and YNNKEL. V was cut back by 0 bases and J by 2 bases, leaving a gap of 12 bases between them. A few counts support this clonotype. The target of this receptor is not known. Base-call qualities are not available, and no considerably larger clone is one nucleotide away. Unfractionated whole blood was collected in Tempus Blood RNA tubes, and total RNA was extracted from that blood. Roughly five healthy volunteers were used as TCR sequencing controls and were bled at day 0, 2 weeks and 6 weeks. Paper-wide results and their limitations: The number of TCRs above 1 in 1000 frequency did not change with DPC sensitization; there was no evidence of global repertoire structure alterations. After repeated subsampling, the strength of the expansion versus patch-test correlation and the threshold at which it became significant changed.

Receptor libraries were prepared by 5' RACE. Sequenced on an Illumina MiSeq. Library preparation attached unique molecular identifiers to individual cDNA molecules for quantitative, reproducible TCR counting. The authors processed their data as follows. Samples had a median of about 96,000 TCRs, with a range from roughly 23,224 to 700,000. V, J and CDR3 annotation of the TCR reads was performed with the Decombinator software suite. For the PS versus PT1 abundance plots, all samples were subsampled to the same number of TCRs (28,000). TCRs were defined as expanded if absent before sensitization and observed at least eight times at the 2-week time point. TCRdb trimmed the raw reads at Q25, called clones with MiXCR and kept productive beta chains. Duplicate CDR3 protein sequences are folded into a single record with the most common DNA and genes. The V and J calls here are based on TCRdb, not the publication. The sample contains 95,000 to 120,000 distinct CDR3 sequences, 15% to 20% of them found a single time. Roughly 3.1% of the sample comes from the top ten.

This TCR came from a human donor in good health. The chain is made from TRBV3-1 and TRBJ2-3, with TRBD1 as a weak D call on 5 bases. In nucleotide form, the sequence is TGTGCCAGCAGCCAAGATGGCAGGGCGGACACAGATACGCAGTATTTT. Its product reads: CASSQDGRADTDTQYF.